The 26 T cell receptor beta chains below come from one sample, sequenced in a study of CD8+ T cells in alopecia areata. Treatment meaning: oral pan-JAK inhibitor, 5-10 mg twice daily. Following RNA extraction, reverse transcription yielded cDNA that acted as the sequencing template. Sequencing used immunoSEQ multiplex PCR; TCRdb keeps in-frame clones, though not all of them. This repertoire shows about 210,000 clones, under 70% found once; its top ten account for around 4%. The source material was CD4+ T cells sorted from blood, sampled at week 4, from a patient treated with tofacitinib. These receptors were taken from a human donor with alopecia areata.

This sequence joins TRBV5-4 and TRBJ2-5, with D possibly matching TRBD2 (6 bases). V lost 5 bases, J lost 4 bases, and 12 bases lay in between. Germline V lookup: CDR1 SGHNT, CDR2 YYREEE (reference sequence). CDR3 length: 13 amino acids. The CDR3 protein is CASRPAGLETQYF. The CDR3, as DNA: TGTGCCAGCAGACCCGCGGGGTTAGAGACCCAGTACTTC.

This clone has a handful of counts. The rearrangement uses TRBV7-8 and TRBJ2-1, with 9 bases that match TRBD1. Germline V lookup: CDR1 SGHVS, CDR2 FQNEAQ. CDR3 size: 15 residues. Trimming at V came to 3 bases and at J to 9 bases, leaving 9 bases not matched to a gene. DNA for the CDR3: TGTGCCAGCAGCTTCCGGGACAGGGCGGGTAGTGAGCAGTTCTTC. This sequence encodes CASSFRDRAGSEQFF. Based on the CDR3 plus reference TRBV7-8 and TRBJ2-1, the full variable domain is GAGVSQSPRYKVAKRGQDVALRCDPISGHVSLFWYQQALGQGPEFLTYFQNEAQLDKSGLPSDRFFAERPEGSVSTLKIQRTQQEDSAVYLCASSFRDRAGSEQFFGPGTRLTVL.

The chain is built from TRBV15 and TRBJ1-6; D gene uncertain. Germline CDR1 reads LNHNV; CDR2 reads YYDKDF (reference sequence). CDR3 length: 12 amino acids. V was cut by 5 bases and J by 8 bases, with 7 bases left in between. As DNA, the CDR3 is TGTGCCACCAGCGTACCCCATTCACCCCTCCACTTT. Translation gives CATSVPHSPLHF.

This clone was counted once. The chain is built from TRBV6-5 and TRBJ2-3; D remains unclear. The germline gives CDR1 MNHEY, CDR2 SVGAGI. This CDR3 region has 14 residues. The V gene lost 4 bases and the J gene lost 9 bases, with 17 bases spanning the gap. CDR3 sequence reads: CASSSQRAVLTQYF. CDR3 bases: TGTGCCAGCAGTTCCCAAAGGGCAGTCTTGACGCAGTATTTT.

This chain uses TRBV9 with TRBJ2-7, with 9 bases aligning to TRBD2. This CDR3 contains 14 residues. The germline gives CDR1 SGDLS, CDR2 YYNGEE. V gave up 3 bases and J gave up 2 bases; unmatched junction bases: 3. The CDR3, as DNA: TGTGCCAGCAGCGCAGCGGGGGGTCCCTACGAGCAGTACTTC. It specifies CASSAAGGPYEQYF.

The J gene is TRBJ1-6, the V gene TRBV2, with D hard to call. With 3 bases removed from V and 9 bases from J, the gap between germline ends came to 12 bases. This CDR3 region has 14 residues. Germline V gene sequence: CDR1 SNHLY, CDR2 FYNNEI. CDR3 sequence (DNA): TGTGCCAGCAGTGAGTCAGAGTGGGGTTCACCCCTCCACTTT. Protein product: CASSESEWGSPLHF.

As regards this clone: The sample contains more than one DNA sequence encoding this CDR3. The V call is TRBV5-1, the J call TRBJ1-4; the D is unclear. The length of the CDR3 is 14 residues. Germline V lookup: CDR1 SGHRS, CDR2 YFSETQ. V dropped 1 base and J dropped 0 bases, with 4 bases sitting between them. CDR3 nucleotides: TGCGCCAGCAGCTTGACAGCAACTAATGAAAAACTGTTTTTT. This sequence encodes CASSLTATNEKLFF.

This clone has more than one count but fewer than ten. The J gene is TRBJ2-3, the V gene TRBV29-1; 13 bases are a match to TRBD2. V lost 6 bases and J lost 6; bases outside the gene matches: 3. From germline, CDR1 is SQVTM and CDR2 ANQGSEA. The CDR3 consists of 13 residues. The CDR3 is CSVGTSGADTQYF. CDR3 in DNA: TGCAGCGTGGGGACTAGCGGGGCCGATACGCAGTATTTT.

V usage is TRBV6-6 and J usage is TRBJ2-1; TRBD1 aligns across 10 bases. The V segment lost 5 bases and the J segment 5 bases; nucleotides outside the gene matches: 6. This CDR3 is 15 amino acids long. Germline V gene lookup returns CDR1 MNHNY and CDR2 SVGAGI (reference sequence). The CDR3 DNA sequence: TGTGCCAGCAGTACGGGACAGGGGATGCACAATGAGCAGTTCTTC. This translates into CASSTGQGMHNEQFF.

The rearrangement uses TRBV4-2 and TRBJ2-3; 8 positions agree with TRBD2. Unmatched junction bases numbered 15, after V lost 4 bases and J lost 6 bases. CDR1 is LGHNA and CDR2 is YNFKEQ in the germline V gene. The CDR3 extends over 17 amino acids. CDR3 bases: TGTGCCAGCAGCCCCCGGGGTAGCGGGGACCAACGGGATACGCAGTATTTT. As protein: CASSPRGSGDQRDTQYF.

As concerns this clone: The junction departs from the called germline gene at one end, perhaps through a read error. The V call is TRBV7-7, the J call TRBJ2-7; a weak D match, TRBD1 (5 bases). The CDR3 sequence is 14 residues long. CDR1 is SSHAT and CDR2 is FNYEAQ in the germline V gene (reference sequence). The CDR3 coding sequence is TGTGCTAGCAGCAGGGATTCGTACTCCTACGAGCAGTACTTC. As protein: CASSRDSYSYEQYF.

The rearrangement joins TRBV5-1 to TRBJ2-3; D may be TRBD2 (5 bases). V lost 4 bases to trimming and J lost 0 bases, with 9 bases between them. Germline V gives CDR1 SGHRS, CDR2 YFSETQ. The CDR3 runs to 14 residues. The CDR3 DNA is TGCGCCAGCAGCATACTAGGGAGCACAGATACGCAGTATTTT. Protein product: CASSILGSTDTQYF.

The chain has TRBV4-1 and TRBJ2-5; 9 nucleotides align to TRBD2. The CDR3 contains 15 residues. CDR1 MGHRA and CDR2 YSYEKL come from the germline V gene. V dropped 5 bases and J dropped 4; count of bases not matched to a gene: 8. CDR3 in DNA: TGCGCCAGCAGCTCCCCGACTAGCGGAGGAGAGACCCAGTACTTC. Its protein is CASSSPTSGGETQYF.

This sequence joins TRBV7-9 and TRBJ2-7; maybe TRBD1 (5 bases). Germline CDR1 and CDR2: SEHNR and FQNEAQ (reference sequence). Trimming took off 4 bases at V and 2 bases at J, with 15 bases between the two ends. CDR3 length: 15 residues. The CDR3 protein is CASSSRTRDPYEQYF. The CDR3, as DNA: TGTGCCAGCAGCTCGCGGACACGCGATCCCTACGAGCAGTACTTC. Drawing the rest from reference TRBV7-9 and TRBJ2-7, the complete variable domain is DTGVSQNPRHKITKRGQNVTFRCDPISEHNRLYWYRQTLGQGPEFLTYFQNEAQLEKSRLLSDRFSAERPKGSFSTLEIQRTEQGDSAMYLCASSSRTRDPYEQYFGPGTRLTVT.

This chain joins TRBV30 and TRBJ2-5; the D is unclear. CDR3 length: 13 amino acids. Germline V gene lookup returns CDR1 GTSNPN and CDR2 SVGIG (reference sequence). With 0 bases removed from V and 2 bases from J, the gap between germline ends came to 7 bases. The CDR3 DNA is TGTGCCTGGAGTGTACTGGGACAAGAGACCCAGTACTTC. Translated: CAWSVLGQETQYF.

The CDR3 protein is CASRVAGGPYNEQFF. The CDR3 nucleotides are TGTGCCAGCAGGGTAGCGGGGGGGCCTTACAATGAGCAGTTCTTC. The rearrangement links TRBV2 to TRBJ2-1; 11 bases align to TRBD2. The J segment lost 4 bases and the V segment lost 6 bases, leaving 5 bases of the junction unmatched. Germline V gene sequence: CDR1 SNHLY, CDR2 FYNNEI. The CDR3 is 15 amino acids. Complete variable domain (other parts from reference TRBV2 and TRBJ2-1): EPEVTQTPSHQVTQMGQEVILRCVPISNHLYFYWYRQILGQKVEFLVSFYNNEISEKSEIFDDQFSVERPDGSNFTLKIRSTKLEDSAMYFCASRVAGGPYNEQFFGPGTRLTVL.

This clone came up a few times. The chain combines TRBV4-3 with TRBJ2-3, with D hard to call. The CDR3 is made up of 15 amino acids. Germline assignment: CDR1 LGHNA and CDR2 YSLEER. V was pared by 2 bases and J by 3 bases, with 12 bases between. As DNA, the CDR3 is TGCGCCAGCAGCCAAAGGTTCTTCCAGACAGATACGCAGTATTTT. Translation gives CASSQRFFQTDTQYF.

The chain employs TRBV6-5 and TRBJ1-2; 7 positions match TRBD1. The junction had 8 bases not matched to a gene; V was cut back by 2 bases and J by 5 bases. CDR1 is MNHEY and CDR2 is SVGAGI in the germline V gene. This CDR3 has 15 residues. In DNA, the CDR3 is TGTGCCAGCAGTTACCCAAGACAGGGCGGGTATGGCTACACCTTC. Its protein is CASSYPRQGGYGYTF.

The V and J genes are TRBV2 and TRBJ2-3; D is unclear. The CDR3 length is 11 residues. V was cut by 7 bases and J by 5 bases, with 7 bases left in between. Germline V gives CDR1 SNHLY, CDR2 FYNNEI. The CDR3 sequence: CASTAGDTQYF. Here the CDR3 DNA reads TGTGCCAGCACCGCCGGAGATACGCAGTATTTT.

The chain links TRBV6-5 to TRBJ1-1, with D hard to call. V lost 4 bases and J lost 4, with 10 bases in between. The CDR3 length is 13 residues. Germline values: CDR1 MNHEY, CDR2 SVGAGI. CDR3 residues: CASSLYARTEAFF. The DNA of the CDR3 is TGTGCCAGCAGTTTGTATGCTCGCACTGAAGCTTTCTTT.

V is TRBV10-3 and J is TRBJ2-6, with D hard to call. Trimming stripped 2 bases from V and 1 base from J, with 6 bases between. Per germline, CDR1 ENHRY and CDR2 SYGVKD. This CDR3 has 15 residues. The CDR3 is CAISEGPSGANVLTF. CDR3 nucleotide sequence: TGTGCCATCAGTGAGGGGCCTTCTGGGGCCAACGTCCTGACTTTC.

The chain couples TRBV5-6 to TRBJ2-5; TRBD1 matches at 7 bases. The CDR3 has 14 residues. Trimming removed 2 bases from V and 3 bases from J; junction bases left unmatched: 4. Germline V gives CDR1 SGHDT, CDR2 YYEEEE. The CDR3 here is CASSFRTGEETQYF. The CDR3 nucleotides are TGTGCCAGCAGCTTTCGTACAGGGGAAGAGACCCAGTACTTC. Variable domain in full (rest from reference TRBV5-6 and TRBJ2-5): DAGVTQSPTHLIKTRGQQVTLRCSPKSGHDTVSWYQQALGQGPQFIFQYYEEEERQRGNFPDRFSGHQFPNYSSELNVNALLLGDSALYLCASSFRTGEETQYFGPGTRLLVL.

This clone was detected only a few times. J is TRBJ2-7 and V is TRBV5-4; tentatively, D is TRBD1 or TRBD2 (5 bases each). Deletions cut 4 bases from V and 3 bases from J, with 11 bases between. The CDR3 has 13 amino acids. Germline V gene sequence: CDR1 SGHNT, CDR2 YYREEE (reference sequence). CDR3 sequence reads: CASSPGTLYEQYF. The CDR3 nucleotides read TGTGCCAGCAGCCCCGGGACCCTCTACGAGCAGTACTTC.

With regard to this clone: The junction shows a germline mismatch at one end, possibly a read error. The chain uses TRBV5-1 and TRBJ2-1, with D tentatively TRBD1 or TRBD2 (5 bases each). CDR1 and CDR2 from the germline V gene are SGHRS and YFSETQ. This CDR3 is 14 amino acids long. In nucleotides, the CDR3 is TGCGCCAGCAGTTTGGGGGTGATAGGAAATGAGCAGTTCTTC. This gives the protein CASSLGVIGNEQFF.

This sequence joins TRBV9 and TRBJ1-2; D may be TRBD1 (5 bases). CDR3 length equals 14 residues. The germline V gene encodes CDR1 SGDLS and CDR2 YYNGEE. The germline V and J ends were trimmed by 5 bases and 6 bases, with 17 bases remaining between them. CDR3 sequence reads: CASRGDVELHGYTF. The DNA of the CDR3 is TGTGCCAGCAGAGGGGACGTAGAGTTACATGGCTACACCTTC.

The V gene is TRBV30, the J gene TRBJ2-2; D could derive from TRBD1 or TRBD2 (6 bases each). The CDR3 length is 15 residues. Trimming pared 4 bases from V and 0 bases from J, leaving 12 bases between. Germline V gene data show CDR1 as GTSNPN and CDR2 as SVGIG (reference sequence). CDR3 nucleotides: TGTGCCTGGAAGGTGGGGGGCTCGAACACCGGGGAGCTGTTTTTT. This gives the protein CAWKVGGSNTGELFF.